This T cell receptor (beta chain) was sequenced for a study of cytomegalovirus exposure and HLA in healthy donors. About this clone itself: Its target is unknown.

The donors comprised healthy bone marrow donors. CDR3 length: 15 amino acids. The trim removed 2 bases at V and 1 base at J, leaving 2 bases unmatched. Germline values: CDR1 MNHEY, CDR2 SVGAGI. Broader study findings: In a later analysis, at a false discovery rate of 0.05, 15,000 to 20,000 TCR beta sequences were associated with HLA alleles.

Amplification used 60 Vbeta primers and 13 Jbeta primers. Sequencing was performed with immunoSEQ multiplex PCR; in TCRdb, only in-frame clones are kept and a portion is missing. Here the sample spans 150,000 to 250,000 clones, 70% to 85% being singletons. The sample taken for sequencing was PBMCs. This clonotype originated in a boy younger than 10 in good health and CMV-seronegative. The chain combines TRBV6-5 with TRBJ2-3, with 8 bases fitting TRBD2. The CDR3 nucleotides read TGTGCCAGCAGTTACATGGGACTAGGCACAGATACGCAGTATTTT. It codes for CASSYMGLGTDTQYF.